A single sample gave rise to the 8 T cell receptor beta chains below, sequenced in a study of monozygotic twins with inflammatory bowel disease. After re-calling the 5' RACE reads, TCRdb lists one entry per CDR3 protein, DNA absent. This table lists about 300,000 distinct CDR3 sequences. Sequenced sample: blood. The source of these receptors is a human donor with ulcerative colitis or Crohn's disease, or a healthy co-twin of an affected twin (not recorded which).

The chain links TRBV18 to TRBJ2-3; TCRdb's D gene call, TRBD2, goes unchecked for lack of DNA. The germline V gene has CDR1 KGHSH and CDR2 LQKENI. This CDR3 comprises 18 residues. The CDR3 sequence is CASSPTLATRAGRDTQYF.

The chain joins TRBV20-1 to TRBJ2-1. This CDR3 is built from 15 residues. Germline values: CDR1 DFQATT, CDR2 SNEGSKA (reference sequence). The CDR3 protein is CSANFVPSSYNEQFF.

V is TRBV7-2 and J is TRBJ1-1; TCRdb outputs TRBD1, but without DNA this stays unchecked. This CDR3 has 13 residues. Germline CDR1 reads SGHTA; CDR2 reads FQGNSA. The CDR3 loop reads CASSLSGAVEAFF.

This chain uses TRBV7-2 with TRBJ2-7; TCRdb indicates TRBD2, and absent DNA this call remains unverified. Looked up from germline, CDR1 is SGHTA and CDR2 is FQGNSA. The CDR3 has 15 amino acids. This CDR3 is CASSLGGTRAHEQYF.

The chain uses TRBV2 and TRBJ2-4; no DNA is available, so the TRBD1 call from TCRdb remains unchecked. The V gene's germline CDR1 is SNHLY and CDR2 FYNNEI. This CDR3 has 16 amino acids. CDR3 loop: CASSYYRETAKNIQYF.

CDR3 region: CASSLGMGSNAKNIQYF. This chain connects TRBV6-1 to TRBJ2-4. The V gene's germline CDR1 is MNHNS and CDR2 SASEGT. The CDR3 runs 17 residues.

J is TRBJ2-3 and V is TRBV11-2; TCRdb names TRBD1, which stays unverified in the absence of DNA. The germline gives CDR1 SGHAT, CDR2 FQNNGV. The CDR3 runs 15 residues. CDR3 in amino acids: CASKRGPWSTDTQYF.

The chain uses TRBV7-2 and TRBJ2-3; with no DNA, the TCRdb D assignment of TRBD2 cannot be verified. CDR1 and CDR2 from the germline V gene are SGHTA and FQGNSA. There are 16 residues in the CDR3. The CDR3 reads CASSSNPGLAGGGKYF.